These 5 T cell receptor beta chains came from one sample sequenced in a study of T cells after yellow fever vaccination. TCRdb reanalysed the 5' RACE reads using MiXCR and keeps one entry per CDR3 protein. Of a few hundred thousand distinct CDR3 sequences listed, around 13% are singletons. The source was CD4+ T cells sorted from PBMCs, collected 15 days after the yellow fever booster vaccination. The receptors derive from a man between 18 and 29 years old who received the YFV17D yellow fever vaccine.

This clonotype appeared a few times. The chain links TRBV7-2 to TRBJ1-5; D is uncertain. V was pared by 4 bases and J by 3 bases, with 13 bases between. Germline assignment: CDR1 SGHTA and CDR2 FQGNSA. This CDR3 is built from 15 residues. The CDR3 protein is CASSCGEQINQPQHF. In DNA form, the CDR3 reads TGTGCCAGCAGCTGCGGGGAACAGATCAATCAGCCCCAGCATTTT. The full variable domain, completed using reference TRBV7-2 and TRBJ1-5, is GAGVSQSPSNKVTEKGKDVELRCDPISGHTALYWYRQSLGQGLEFLIYFQGNSAPDKSGLPSDRFSAERTGGSVSTLTIQRTQQEDSAVYLCASSCGEQINQPQHFGDGTRLSIL.

This clonotype was counted only a few times. The chain recombines TRBV4-2 with TRBJ1-6, with D uncertain. V lost 2 bases to trimming and J lost 0 bases, with 8 bases between them. This CDR3 has 16 residues. Germline assignment: CDR1 LGHNA and CDR2 YNFKEQ. CDR3 sequence (DNA): TGTGCCAGCAGCCAACAGCAGAGCTCCTATAATTCACCCCTCCACTTT. Residues: CASSQQQSSYNSPLHF.

The CDR3 reads CASSFSGTGGDEQYV. The CDR3, as DNA: TGCGCCAGCAGTTTCTCCGGGACAGGGGGCGACGAGCAGTACGTC. The rearrangement links TRBV5-1 to TRBJ2-7; TRBD1 agrees at 12 bases. Germline V gene lookup returns CDR1 SGHRS and CDR2 YFSETQ. This CDR3 spans 15 amino acids. J was trimmed by 5 bases and V by 5 bases; bases with no gene match: 8.

The chain couples TRBV20-1 to TRBJ1-2; D is uncertain. Germline V lookup: CDR1 DFQATT, CDR2 SNEGSKA (reference sequence). The CDR3 totals 11 residues. V was cut by 5 bases and J by 0 bases, with 4 bases left in between. The CDR3 DNA reads TGCAGTGCTCTGGCTAACTATGGCTACACCTTC. Encoded protein: CSALANYGYTF.

This clonotype was observed a few times. This rearrangement joins TRBV29-1 to TRBJ2-3, with 7 bases identical to TRBD1. Trimming removed 7 bases from V and 3 bases from J; junction bases left unmatched: 7. CDR3 size: 13 residues. Germline CDR1 SQVTM, CDR2 ANQGSEA. The CDR3 coding sequence is TGCAGCGCCCACAGGGGAAGGACAGATACGCAGTATTTT. Translating it yields CSAHRGRTDTQYF.